Each of the 30 T cell receptor beta chains below was sequenced from the same sample in a study of blood T cells in healthy people across ages. Through a sample-barcoded 5' primer and a J-beta primer mix, a second PCR was run for roughly 6 to 11 cycles. MiXCR was run by TCRdb on the 5' RACE reads, yielding one entry per CDR3 protein. The table has over a million distinct CDR3 sequences, approximately 42% seen once. The sequencing sample was made of blood. All receptors come from a woman younger than 35 in good health.

Only a few counts were recorded for this clonotype. The chain recombines TRBV6-2 or TRBV6-3 with TRBJ2-1; 8 bases align to TRBD2. The CDR3 is 16 amino acids. After removal of 8 bases from V and 3 bases from J, the junction contained 12 bases not matched to a gene. Germline assignment: CDR1 MNHEY and CDR2 SVGEGT. The CDR3, as DNA: TGTGCCAGCCTCACCGGAACTAGCGGTAACTACAATGAGCAGTTCTTC. Translated: CASLTGTSGNYNEQFF.

The CDR3 bases are TGTGCCAGCAGCCCTCGACCGGACAGGCCCTCAGTGGGCACTGAAGCTTTCTTT. Its protein is CASSPRPDRPSVGTEAFF. The V call is TRBV4-2, the J call TRBJ1-1; TRBD1 agrees at 7 bases. The CDR3 length is 18 residues. V dropped 4 bases and J dropped 4; count of bases not matched to a gene: 18. CDR1 is LGHNA and CDR2 is YNFKEQ in the germline V gene.

The V call is TRBV9, the J call TRBJ2-5, with D perhaps being TRBD1 or TRBD2 (5 bases each). The V gene lost 4 bases and the J gene lost 1 base, with 20 bases spanning the gap. CDR3 length equals 17 residues. CDR1 and CDR2 from the germline V gene are SGDLS and YYNGEE. The CDR3 bases are TGTGCCAGCAGCCCAGAAGGAGGACCAGGGTCCCAAGAGACCCAGTACTTC. Its translation: CASSPEGGPGSQETQYF.

This rearrangement joins TRBV4-2 to TRBJ2-2; D is ambiguous. CDR1 and CDR2 (germline): LGHNA, YNFKEQ. V was trimmed by 6 bases and J by 3 bases, leaving 11 bases between them. The CDR3 contains 14 residues. CDR3 sequence: CASRETSDTGELFF. In DNA, the CDR3 is TGTGCCAGCAGGGAGACAAGCGACACCGGGGAGCTGTTTTTT.

A few counts support this clonotype. The chain links TRBV6-1 to TRBJ1-6; 7 nucleotides match TRBD1. Germline values: CDR1 MNHNS, CDR2 SASEGT. J gave up 3 bases and V 7 bases, and 6 bases lay outside the gene matches. The CDR3 extends over 15 amino acids. CDR3 in DNA: TGTGCCAGCACGACAGGGATCGGCTATAATTCACCCCTCCACTTT. It yields the protein CASTTGIGYNSPLHF.

The chain carries TRBV18 and TRBJ1-6, with D perhaps matching TRBD1 (5 bases). This CDR3 comprises 20 residues. Germline V lookup: CDR1 KGHSH, CDR2 LQKENI. V gave up 4 bases and J gave up 0 bases, with 22 bases separating them. The chain's CDR3 is CASSQGIPQDPSSYNSPLHF. CDR3 DNA sequence: TGTGCCAGCTCACAGGGCATCCCACAGGATCCCAGCTCCTATAATTCACCCCTCCACTTT.

In this sample, this clonotype turned up a few times. The CDR3 region is CSVEDTESYEQYF. DNA of the CDR3: TGCAGCGTTGAAGACACGGAGTCCTACGAGCAGTACTTC. V usage is TRBV29-1 and J usage is TRBJ2-7; D is unclear. Germline loops: CDR1 SQVTM, CDR2 ANQGSEA. The CDR3 is made up of 13 amino acids. Trimming left V 0 bases short and J 1 base short, with 7 bases between.

The V and J genes are TRBV7-2 and TRBJ2-7, with 11 bases matching TRBD2. The CDR3 length is 15 residues. V lost 3 bases, J lost 5 bases, and 6 bases stayed unmatched. Per germline, CDR1 SGHTA and CDR2 FQGNSA. The chain's CDR3 is CASSFTSGSGNEQYF. CDR3 nucleotide sequence: TGTGCCAGCAGCTTCACTAGCGGGAGCGGAAACGAGCAGTACTTC.

This clonotype occurred a few times. A read error may produce the germline difference seen at one junction end. The chain links TRBV2 to TRBJ1-5, with D perhaps matching TRBD1 (6 bases). This CDR3 spans 13 amino acids. Germline CDR1 SNHLY, CDR2 FYNNEI. The CDR3 nucleotides are TGTGCCAGCAGTGTACAGGGCAAACAGCCCCAGCATTTT. Amino acids: CASSVQGKQPQHF.

This chain connects TRBV28 to TRBJ2-3; 7 bases match TRBD1. The CDR3 consists of 14 residues. Trimming removed 6 bases from V and 3 bases from J; junction bases left unmatched: 6. Germline values: CDR1 MDHEN, CDR2 SYDVKM. CDR3 loop: CASSWDSQTDTQYF. The DNA of the CDR3 is TGTGCCAGCAGCTGGGACAGCCAGACAGATACGCAGTATTTT. Based on the CDR3 plus reference TRBV28 and TRBJ2-3, the full variable domain is DVKVTQSSRYLVKRTGEKVFLECVQDMDHENMFWYRQDPGLGLRLIYFSYDVKMKEKGDIPEGYSVSREKKERFSLILESASTNQTSMYLCASSWDSQTDTQYFGPGTRLTVL.

V and J are TRBV6-5 and TRBJ1-1; D might be TRBD1 (5 bases). This CDR3 region has 13 residues. Between the trimmed V and J ends, which lost 5 bases and 8 bases, there was a span of 15 bases. CDR1 MNHEY and CDR2 SVGAGI come from the germline V gene. The CDR3 region is CASSVRGPLEAFF. In DNA form, the CDR3 reads TGTGCCAGCAGTGTGAGGGGCCCCCTAGAAGCTTTCTTT.

The chain carries TRBV5-1 and TRBJ2-1; weak D call: TRBD2 (5 bases). This CDR3 spans 15 amino acids. Looked up from germline, CDR1 is SGHRS and CDR2 is YFSETQ. V lost 9 bases, J lost 1 base, and 17 bases lay in between. CDR3 bases: TGCGCCACCTTCGGGGAAGGACTGTCCTACAATGAGCAGTTCTTC. Amino acids: CATFGEGLSYNEQFF.

The V call is TRBV7-9, the J call TRBJ2-1, with D possibly being TRBD2 (5 bases). V lost 6 bases to trimming and J lost 8 bases, with 20 bases between them. Germline V lookup: CDR1 SEHNR, CDR2 FQNEAQ (reference sequence). The CDR3 loop spans 15 amino acids. CDR3 nucleotides: TGTGCCAGCAGACGTCCCCCCCGGCTAGCTGATGAGCAGTTCTTC. It encodes CASRRPPRLADEQFF.

The chain links TRBV5-5 to TRBJ2-1; 10 bases match TRBD2. Germline assignment: CDR1 SGHKS and CDR2 YYEKEE (reference sequence). Trimming at V came to 4 bases and at J to 6 bases, leaving 4 bases not matched to a gene. CDR3 length equals 14 residues. As DNA, the CDR3 is TGTGCCAGCAGCGTGGGGACTAGCGTCAATGAGCAGTTCTTC. It translates to CASSVGTSVNEQFF.

This clonotype was detected a few times. The gene calls are TRBV3-1 and TRBJ2-6; 7 bases map to TRBD2. V was clipped by 0 bases and J by 16 bases; unmatched bases: 6. This CDR3 spans 13 amino acids. Germline values: CDR1 LGHDT, CDR2 YNNKEL (reference sequence). The CDR3 region is CASSQDPRAGLTF. The CDR3 DNA is TGTGCCAGCAGCCAAGACCCCCGAGCGGGGCTGACTTTC.

Only a few counts were recorded for this clonotype. The rearrangement links TRBV5-4 to TRBJ1-2; D call uncertain. This CDR3 is built from 13 residues. Germline V gene lookup returns CDR1 SGHNT and CDR2 YYREEE (reference sequence). Trimming cost V 0 bases and J 7 bases, with 10 bases left between them. The CDR3 spells CASSLVGESGYTF. The CDR3 DNA reads as TGTGCCAGCAGCTTGGTCGGGGAAAGTGGCTACACCTTC.

The V gene is TRBV27, the J gene TRBJ2-1; D is possibly TRBD2 (6 bases). The V end was cut by 8 bases, the J end by 4 bases, with 15 bases between. CDR3 length: 14 residues. CDR1 MNHEY and CDR2 SMNVEV come from the germline V gene (reference sequence). The CDR3 DNA follows: TGTGCCAGCGCGGAAGGGGACTTATACAATGAGCAGTTCTTC. This translates into CASAEGDLYNEQFF.

This clonotype was seen at least ten times. The chain has TRBV12-1 and TRBJ2-7; the tabulated D call, TRBD2, remains unverified against the DNA. TRBV12-1 is tagged as a pseudogene. The CDR3 covers 17 residues. The DNA for the CDR3 is TGTGCCAGCAGCTTTGTCGGGGGAGCGGGAGAAGGCTACGAGCAGTACTTC. Translating gives CASSFVGGAGEGYEQYF.

V gene TRBV20-1 combines with J gene TRBJ2-5; 13 bases fit TRBD2. Near its end, the DNA agrees better with TRBJ2-7, so the J call may be wrong. Germline lookup yields CDR1 DFQATT and CDR2 SNEGSKA (reference sequence). The CDR3 spans 14 residues. The CDR3 nucleotides are TGCAGTGCTAGTAAGGGACTAGCGGGGAGCGAGCAGTACTTC. As protein: CSASKGLAGSEQYF.

This sequence joins TRBV20-1 and TRBJ2-7, with TRBD2 matching 13 bases. Germline V gives CDR1 DFQATT, CDR2 SNEGSKA (reference sequence). The CDR3 totals 14 residues. V trimming: 6 bases; J trimming: 4 bases; junction bases outside the gene matches: 6. CDR3 region: CSAARTSGSYEQYF. Written as DNA, the CDR3 is TGCAGTGCGGCGAGGACTAGCGGGAGTTACGAGCAGTACTTC.

The chain employs TRBV9 and TRBJ1-2; D is possibly TRBD1 (5 bases). This CDR3 contains 14 residues. The V end lost 4 bases, the J end lost 8 bases, and 18 bases lay between the germline ends. Germline CDR1 and CDR2: SGDLS and YYNGEE. For the CDR3, the DNA is TGTGCCAGCAGCCCCCAAGTAGGGCAGGGAGGCTACACCTTC. Protein sequence: CASSPQVGQGGYTF.

This clonotype came up many times. V gene TRBV29-1 combines with J gene TRBJ2-7; D is uncertain. The CDR3 runs 11 residues. The germline V gene encodes CDR1 SQVTM and CDR2 ANQGSEA. V lost 7 bases, J lost 3 bases, and 10 bases lay in between. DNA of the CDR3: TGCAGCGCTACCAAGGGCTACGAGCAGTACTTC. Translated, it gives CSATKGYEQYF.

The table lists this clonotype with a few counts. Just one base apart from a much larger clone, this may be a read error. The chain is built from TRBV7-2 and TRBJ2-1; D is ambiguous. The DNA end favors TRBJ2-7, so the J call may be wrong. CDR3 size: 13 residues. The germline V gene has CDR1 SGHTA and CDR2 FQGNSA. The CDR3 protein is CASSLAPYNEQYF. CDR3 nucleotide sequence: TGTGCCAGCAGCTTAGCTCCCTACAATGAGCAGTACTTC.

CDR3 coding DNA: TGTGCCAGCACACAGGGTTATGGTAATTCACCCCTCCACTTT. Its protein product is CASTQGYGNSPLHF. The genes are TRBV27 and TRBJ1-6; maybe TRBD1 (6 bases). The V end was cut by 7 bases, the J end by 6 bases, with 13 bases between. CDR3 length: 14 residues. CDR1 MNHEY and CDR2 SMNVEV come from the germline V gene (reference sequence).

This clonotype was detected only a few times. The chain joins TRBV6-1 to TRBJ2-7; possible D gene TRBD1, 6 bases. The CDR3 totals 17 residues. V was cut by 6 bases and J by 4 bases, with 25 bases left in between. Looked up from germline, CDR1 is MNHNS and CDR2 is SASEGT. The CDR3 region has the DNA TGTGCCAGCAGGCCCCCTGGTGGGGGCCGAGTTCCTTACGAGCAGTACTTC. The encoded protein is CASRPPGGGRVPYEQYF.

There are a few counts of this clonotype. The rearrangement links TRBV10-3 to TRBJ2-5; TRBD2 matches at 9 bases. Germline V gives CDR1 ENHRY, CDR2 SYGVKD. The CDR3 has 15 residues. The J segment lost 5 bases and the V segment lost 0 bases, leaving 4 bases of the junction unmatched. The CDR3 DNA sequence: TGTGCCATCAGTGAGTCGCAACTAGCGGGTGAGACCCAGTACTTC. It codes for CAISESQLAGETQYF.

This rearrangement joins TRBV24-1 to TRBJ2-7, with TRBD1 matching 9 bases. CDR1 and CDR2 (germline): KGHDR, SFDVKD. The CDR3 totals 14 residues. The ends lost 4 bases at V and 6 bases at J; junction bases unmatched: 6. The CDR3 nucleotides read TGTGCCACCAGTGACGCCGGGACAGGGAGCGAGCAGTACTTC. This translates into CATSDAGTGSEQYF.

This chain links TRBV4-2 with TRBJ2-7, with D perhaps matching TRBD1 or TRBD2 (5 bases each). This CDR3 region has 16 residues. V dropped 2 bases and J dropped 0 bases, with 14 bases sitting between them. Germline V gives CDR1 LGHNA, CDR2 YNFKEQ. The CDR3 sequence: CASSQSQGESSYEQYF. The CDR3, as DNA: TGTGCCAGCAGCCAAAGCCAGGGAGAGTCCTCCTACGAGCAGTACTTC.

The V and J genes are TRBV10-3 and TRBJ2-3; 7 bases are shared with TRBD2. Per germline, CDR1 ENHRY and CDR2 SYGVKD. This CDR3 comprises 19 residues. The V gene end was trimmed by 4 bases and the J gene end by 0 bases; junction bases not matched to a gene: 16. The CDR3 DNA is TGTGCCATCAGTGCTAAAACTAGCGAGAACCGAGTCAGCACAGATACGCAGTATTTT. It specifies CAISAKTSENRVSTDTQYF.

This clonotype was counted only a few times. The CDR3 loop reads CASTPGTSVHNEQFF. The CDR3, as DNA: TGTGCCAGCACCCCCGGGACTAGCGTACACAATGAGCAGTTCTTC. V is TRBV6-1 and J is TRBJ2-1, with 10 bases fitting TRBD2. The ends lost 7 bases at V and 5 bases at J; junction bases unmatched: 8. CDR3 length equals 15 residues. Germline assignment: CDR1 MNHNS and CDR2 SASEGT.